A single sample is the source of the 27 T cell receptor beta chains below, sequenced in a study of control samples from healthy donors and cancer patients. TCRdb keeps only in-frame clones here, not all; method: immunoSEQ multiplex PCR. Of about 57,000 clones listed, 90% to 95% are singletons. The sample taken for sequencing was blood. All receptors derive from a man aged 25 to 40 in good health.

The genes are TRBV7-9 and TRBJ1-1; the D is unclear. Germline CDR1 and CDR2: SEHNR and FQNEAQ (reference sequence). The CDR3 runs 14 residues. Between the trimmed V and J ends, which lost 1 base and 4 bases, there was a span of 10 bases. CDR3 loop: CASSLDGRSTEAFF. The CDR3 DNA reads TGTGCCAGCAGCTTAGATGGGAGGAGCACTGAAGCTTTCTTT.

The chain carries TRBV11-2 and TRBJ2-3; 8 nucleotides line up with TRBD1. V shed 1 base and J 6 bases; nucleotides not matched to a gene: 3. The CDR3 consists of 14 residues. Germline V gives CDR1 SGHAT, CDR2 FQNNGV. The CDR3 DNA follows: TGTGCCAGCAGCTTAGTCAGGGGGCATGATACGCAGTATTTT. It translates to CASSLVRGHDTQYF.

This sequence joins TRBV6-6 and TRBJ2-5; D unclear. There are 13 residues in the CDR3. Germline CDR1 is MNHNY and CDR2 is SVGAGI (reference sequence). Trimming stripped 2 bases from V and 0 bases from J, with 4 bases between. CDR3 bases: TGTGCCAGCAGTTACCTCTACCAAGAGACCCAGTACTTC. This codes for CASSYLYQETQYF.

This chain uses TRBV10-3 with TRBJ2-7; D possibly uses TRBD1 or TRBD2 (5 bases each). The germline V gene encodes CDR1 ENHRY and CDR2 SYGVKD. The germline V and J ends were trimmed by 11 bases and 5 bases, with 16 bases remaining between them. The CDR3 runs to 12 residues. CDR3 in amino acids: CASGASPDEQYF. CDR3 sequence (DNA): TGTGCCTCCGGGGCCAGTCCCGACGAGCAGTACTTC.

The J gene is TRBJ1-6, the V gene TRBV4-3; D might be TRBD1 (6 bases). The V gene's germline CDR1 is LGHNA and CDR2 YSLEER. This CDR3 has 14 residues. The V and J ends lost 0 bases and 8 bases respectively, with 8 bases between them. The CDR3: CASSQDTGYSPLHF. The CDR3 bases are TGCGCCAGCAGCCAAGACACAGGGTATTCACCCCTCCACTTT.

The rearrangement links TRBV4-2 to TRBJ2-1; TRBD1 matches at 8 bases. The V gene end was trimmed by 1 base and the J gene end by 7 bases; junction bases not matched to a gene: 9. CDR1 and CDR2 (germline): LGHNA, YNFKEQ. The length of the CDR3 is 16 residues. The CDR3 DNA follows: TGTGCCAGCAGCCAAGTAGAGGTACAGGGGGGAAATGAGCAGTTCTTC. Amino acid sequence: CASSQVEVQGGNEQFF.

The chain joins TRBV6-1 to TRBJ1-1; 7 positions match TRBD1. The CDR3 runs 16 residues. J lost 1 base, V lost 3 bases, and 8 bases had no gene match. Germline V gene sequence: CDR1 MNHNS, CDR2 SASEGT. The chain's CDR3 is CASSDFGQEGNTEAFF. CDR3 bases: TGTGCCAGCAGTGACTTCGGACAGGAGGGGAACACTGAAGCTTTCTTT.

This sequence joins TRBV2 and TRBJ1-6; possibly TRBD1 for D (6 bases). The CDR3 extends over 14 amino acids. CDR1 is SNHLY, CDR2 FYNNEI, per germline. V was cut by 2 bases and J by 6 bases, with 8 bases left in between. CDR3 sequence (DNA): TGTGCCAGCAGTGAACGGGGGGCTAATTCACCCCTCCACTTT. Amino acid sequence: CASSERGANSPLHF.

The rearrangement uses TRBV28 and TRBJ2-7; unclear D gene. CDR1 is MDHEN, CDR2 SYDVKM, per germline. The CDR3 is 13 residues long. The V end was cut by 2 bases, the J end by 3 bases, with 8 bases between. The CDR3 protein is CASSLGVNYEQYF. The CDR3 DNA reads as TGTGCCAGCAGTTTAGGGGTTAACTACGAGCAGTACTTC.

The CDR3 nucleotides are TGTGCCAGCTCACCACCGAACAATATGAACACTGAAGCTTTCTTT. This encodes CASSPPNNMNTEAFF. The rearrangement uses TRBV18 and TRBJ1-1; D remains unclear. The CDR3 consists of 15 residues. Trimming stripped 0 bases from V and 0 bases from J, with 8 bases between. CDR1 and CDR2 (germline): KGHSH, LQKENI.

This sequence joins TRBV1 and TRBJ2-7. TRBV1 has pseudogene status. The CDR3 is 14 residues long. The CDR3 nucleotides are TGCACCAGCAGCCAAGACGGGGCTTCCTACGAGCAGTACTTC. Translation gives CTSSQDGASYEQYF.

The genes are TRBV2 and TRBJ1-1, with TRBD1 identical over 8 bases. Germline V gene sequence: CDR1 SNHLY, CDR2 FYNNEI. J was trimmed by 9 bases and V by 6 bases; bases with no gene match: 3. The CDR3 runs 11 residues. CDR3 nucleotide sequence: TGTGCCAGCAGGACAGGGGCACAAGCTTTCTTT. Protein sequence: CASRTGAQAFF.

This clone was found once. CDR3 residues: CAYFGTLISHGYTF. The DNA of the CDR3 is TGTGCCTACTTCGGGACATTGATTTCTCATGGCTACACCTTC. This sequence joins TRBV30 and TRBJ1-2, with TRBD1 as a possible D gene (6 bases). V lost 7 bases, J lost 6 bases, and 21 bases lay in between. This CDR3 region has 14 residues. Germline V gene data show CDR1 as GTSNPN and CDR2 as SVGIG (reference sequence).

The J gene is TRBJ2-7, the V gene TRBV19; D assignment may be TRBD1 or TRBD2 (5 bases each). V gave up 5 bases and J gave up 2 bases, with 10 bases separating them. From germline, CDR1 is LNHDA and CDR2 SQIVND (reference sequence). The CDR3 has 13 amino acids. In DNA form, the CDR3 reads TGTGCCAGTAGTCGGGACGGTCCCTACGAGCAGTACTTC. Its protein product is CASSRDGPYEQYF.

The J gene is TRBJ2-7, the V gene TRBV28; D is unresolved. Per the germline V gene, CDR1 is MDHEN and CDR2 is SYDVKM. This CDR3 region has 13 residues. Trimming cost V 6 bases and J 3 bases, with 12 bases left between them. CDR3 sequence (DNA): TGTGCCAGCAGACCCCCGAGTATCTACGAGCAGTACTTC. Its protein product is CASRPPSIYEQYF.

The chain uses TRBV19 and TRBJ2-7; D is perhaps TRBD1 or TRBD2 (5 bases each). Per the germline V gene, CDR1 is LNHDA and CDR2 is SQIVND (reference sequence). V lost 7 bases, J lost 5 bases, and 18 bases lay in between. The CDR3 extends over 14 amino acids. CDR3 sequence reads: CASTTEAGTDEQYF. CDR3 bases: TGTGCCAGTACCACTGAGGCAGGGACGGACGAGCAGTACTTC.

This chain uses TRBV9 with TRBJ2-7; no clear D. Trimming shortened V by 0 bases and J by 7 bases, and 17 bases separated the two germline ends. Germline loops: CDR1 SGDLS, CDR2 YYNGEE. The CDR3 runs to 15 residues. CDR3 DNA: TGTGCCAGCAGCGTAGGAAGTACTCCTATTACGGAGCAGTACTTC. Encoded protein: CASSVGSTPITEQYF.

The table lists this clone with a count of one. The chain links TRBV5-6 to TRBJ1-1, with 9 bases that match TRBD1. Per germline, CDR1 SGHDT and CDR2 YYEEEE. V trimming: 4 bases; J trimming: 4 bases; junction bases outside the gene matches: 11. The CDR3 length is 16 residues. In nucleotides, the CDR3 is TGTGCCAGCAGCCTGCAGTGGACAGGGGATGTCACTGAAGCTTTCTTT. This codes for CASSLQWTGDVTEAFF.

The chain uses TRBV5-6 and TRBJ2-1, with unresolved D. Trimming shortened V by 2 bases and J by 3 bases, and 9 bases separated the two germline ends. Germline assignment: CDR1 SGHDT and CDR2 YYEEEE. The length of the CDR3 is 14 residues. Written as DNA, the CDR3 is TGTGCCAGCAGCTTCATCAATAACTACAATGAGCAGTTCTTC. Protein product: CASSFINNYNEQFF.

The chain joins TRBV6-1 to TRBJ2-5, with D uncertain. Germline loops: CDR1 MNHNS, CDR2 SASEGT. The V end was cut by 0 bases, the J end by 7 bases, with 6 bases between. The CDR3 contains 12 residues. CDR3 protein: CASSEARMTQYF. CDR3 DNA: TGTGCCAGCAGTGAAGCGAGGATGACCCAGTACTTC.

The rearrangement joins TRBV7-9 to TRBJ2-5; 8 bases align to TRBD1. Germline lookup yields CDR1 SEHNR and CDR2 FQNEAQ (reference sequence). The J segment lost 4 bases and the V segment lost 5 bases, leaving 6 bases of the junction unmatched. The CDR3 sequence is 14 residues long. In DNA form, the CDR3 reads TGTGCCAGCAGCGACGACAGGGGTGGAGAGACCCAGTACTTC. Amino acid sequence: CASSDDRGGETQYF.

In DNA form, the CDR3 reads TGTGCCAGCAGTGGACAGGGAGCCGAGCAGTTCTTC. Translating gives CASSGQGAEQFF. This chain connects TRBV12-3 or TRBV12-4 to TRBJ2-1, with 8 bases fitting TRBD1. Losses at the gene ends were 5 bases for V and 10 bases for J; bases not matched to a gene: 4. The CDR3 loop spans 12 amino acids.

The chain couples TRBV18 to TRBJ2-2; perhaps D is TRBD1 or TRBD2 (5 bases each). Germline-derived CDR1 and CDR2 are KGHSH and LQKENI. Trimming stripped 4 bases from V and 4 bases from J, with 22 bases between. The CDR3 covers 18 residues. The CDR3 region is CASSLFEISSGGTGELFF. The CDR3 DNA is TGTGCCAGCTCACTCTTCGAAATATCGTCTGGGGGCACCGGGGAGCTGTTTTTT.

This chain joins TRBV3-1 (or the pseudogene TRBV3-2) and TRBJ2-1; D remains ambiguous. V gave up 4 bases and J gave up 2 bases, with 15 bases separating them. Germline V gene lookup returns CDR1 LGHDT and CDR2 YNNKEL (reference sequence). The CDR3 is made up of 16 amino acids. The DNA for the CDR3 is TGTGCCAGCAGCCCGCTGACCGGTATGACCTACAATGAGCAGTTCTTC. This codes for CASSPLTGMTYNEQFF.

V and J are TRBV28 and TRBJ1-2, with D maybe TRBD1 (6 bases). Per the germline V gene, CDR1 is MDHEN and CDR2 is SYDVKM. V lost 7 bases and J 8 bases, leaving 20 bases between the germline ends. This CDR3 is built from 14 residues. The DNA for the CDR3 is TGTGCCAGCATCGTACAGGAGGGGGTTTCCGGCTACACCTTC. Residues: CASIVQEGVSGYTF.

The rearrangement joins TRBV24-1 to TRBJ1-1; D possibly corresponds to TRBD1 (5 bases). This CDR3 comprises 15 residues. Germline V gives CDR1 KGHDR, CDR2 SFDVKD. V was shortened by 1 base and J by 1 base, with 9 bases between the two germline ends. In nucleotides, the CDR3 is TGTGCCACCAGTGATTTACCCAGGGAGAACACTGAAGCTTTCTTT. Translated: CATSDLPRENTEAFF.

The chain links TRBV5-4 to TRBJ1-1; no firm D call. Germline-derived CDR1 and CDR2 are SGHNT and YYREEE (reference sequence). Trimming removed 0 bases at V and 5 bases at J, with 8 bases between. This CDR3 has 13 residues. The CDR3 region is CASSLGRETEAFF. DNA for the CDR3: TGTGCCAGCAGCTTGGGTAGAGAGACTGAAGCTTTCTTT.